This T cell receptor (beta chain) stems from a study of shared clonotypes between healthy human individuals. Positive CCR7 selection of CD45RO-negative cells yielded the naive CD8 cells, and terminally differentiated effector memory CD45RA+ cells were excluded. General study results and limits: Exclusively blood specimens were collected; tissue repertoires likely differ. Naive subsets typically showed greater estimated richness than memory subsets. It was observed that around 5% of naive CD4 clonotypes were shared across a few donors.

Trimming at V came to 5 bases and at J to 7 bases, leaving 9 bases not matched to a gene. The V gene's germline CDR1 is SEHNR and CDR2 FQNEAQ (reference sequence). The CDR3 has 16 amino acids. Comments on this clone: The target antigen is unknown.

Profiled with immunoSEQ multiplex PCR; TCRdb holds only in-frame clones, not every one. The data hold some 2,000,000 clones, with around 96% observed a single time. The rearrangement joins TRBV7-9 to TRBJ2-7; 15 bases fit TRBD2. This clonotype was obtained from a man aged 18 to 29 in good health. Sequences were obtained from naive CD8+ T cells sorted from blood. The CDR3 spells CASSAGLAGGQGEQYF. DNA of the CDR3: TGTGCCAGCAGCGCCGGACTAGCGGGAGGGCAGGGGGAGCAGTACTTC.